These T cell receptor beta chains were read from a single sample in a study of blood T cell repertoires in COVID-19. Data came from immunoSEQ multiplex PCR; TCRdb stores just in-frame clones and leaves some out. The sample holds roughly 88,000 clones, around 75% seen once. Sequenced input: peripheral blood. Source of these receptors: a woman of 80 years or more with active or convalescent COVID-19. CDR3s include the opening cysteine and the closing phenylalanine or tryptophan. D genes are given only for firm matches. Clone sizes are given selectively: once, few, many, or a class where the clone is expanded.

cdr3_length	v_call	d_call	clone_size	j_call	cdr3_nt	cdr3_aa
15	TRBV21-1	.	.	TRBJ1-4	TGTGCCAGCAGCTTCAGGGGAGCAACTAATGAAAAACTGTTTTTT	CASSFRGATNEKLFF
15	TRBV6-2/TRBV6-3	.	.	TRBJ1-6	TGTGCCAGCAGTTATAGGACAGTGGATAATTCACCCCTCCACTTT	CASSYRTVDNSPLHF
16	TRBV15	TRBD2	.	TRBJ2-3	TGTGCCACCAGCAGACTCGGGACTAGCGGGACAGATACGCAGTATTTT	CATSRLGTSGTDTQYF
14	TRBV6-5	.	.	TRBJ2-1	TGTGCCAGCAGGGAGCCCGGGACAAACAATGAGCAGTTCTTC	CASREPGTNNEQFF
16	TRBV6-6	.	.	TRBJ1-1	TGTGCCAGCAGTTACTCGATACAGCCGCGAACGACTGAAGCTTTCTTT	CASSYSIQPRTTEAFF
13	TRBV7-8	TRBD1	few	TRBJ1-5	TGTGCCACTAACAGGGGAAGCAATCAGCCCCAGCATTTT	CATNRGSNQPQHF
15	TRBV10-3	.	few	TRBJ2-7	TGTGCCATCAGTGAGTCAAGTGGGCAGGAGGCCAAGCAGTACTTC	CAISESSGQEAKQYF
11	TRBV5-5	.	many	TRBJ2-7	TGTGCCAGCAGCTCAGGTGTCGAGCAGTACTTC	CASSSGVEQYF
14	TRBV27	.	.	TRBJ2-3	TGTGCCAGCAGTTGGAGCGGAGCAGGCTATACGCAGTATTTT	CASSWSGAGYTQYF
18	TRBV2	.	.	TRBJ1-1	TGTGCCAGCAGTGAAGGTTTTGGATATTCAGGGATGAACACTGAAGCTTTCTTT	CASSEGFGYSGMNTEAFF
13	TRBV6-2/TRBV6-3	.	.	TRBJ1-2	TGTGCCAGCAGCGATACAGGGTCCTATGGCTACACCTTC	CASSDTGSYGYTF
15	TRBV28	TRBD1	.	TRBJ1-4	TGTGCCAGCAGTTTAGGGACAGGGGGGATTGAAAAACTGTTTTTT	CASSLGTGGIEKLFF
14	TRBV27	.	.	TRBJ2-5	TGTGCCAGCAGTTTGGGGAGAGGGCAAGAGACCCAGTACTTC	CASSLGRGQETQYF
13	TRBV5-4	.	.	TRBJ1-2	TGTGCCAGCAGCTTGGACACCTCCTATGGCTACACCTTC	CASSLDTSYGYTF
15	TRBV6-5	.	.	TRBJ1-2	TGTGCCAGCAGTCCTCGTAGCAGGGCTAACTATGGCTACACCTTC	CASSPRSRANYGYTF
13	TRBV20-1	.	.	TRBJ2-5	TGCAGTGCTAGTTCCCGACTACAAGAGACCCAGTACTTC	CSASSRLQETQYF
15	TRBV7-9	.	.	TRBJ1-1	TGTGCCAGCAGCCCAGCCGGAGCCGCCAACACTGAAGCTTTCTTT	CASSPAGAANTEAFF
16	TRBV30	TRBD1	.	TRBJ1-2	TGTGCCTGGAGTCCCCAGGGGGCGCGCACCGTATATGGCTACACCTTC	CAWSPQGARTVYGYTF
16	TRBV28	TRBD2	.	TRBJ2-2	TGTGCCAGCAGGGGGGGGACTAGCGGGAGCATCGGGGAGCTGTTTTTT	CASRGGTSGSIGELFF
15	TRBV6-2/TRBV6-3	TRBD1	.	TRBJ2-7	TGTGCCAGCAGTTCCCCGGGACAGGGGAAATTAAGGCAGTACTTC	CASSSPGQGKLRQYF
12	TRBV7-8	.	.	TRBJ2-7	TGTGCCAGCAGCTCCGCAAGGGGCGAGCAGTACTTC	CASSSARGEQYF
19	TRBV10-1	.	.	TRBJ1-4	TGCGCCAGCAGTGAGTTTATGCGGGATCCGCCTCCAACTAATGAAAAACTGTTTTTT	CASSEFMRDPPPTNEKLFF
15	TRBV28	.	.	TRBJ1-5	TGTGCCAGCAGTCCCCAGGCAGTATTCAATCAGCCCCAGCATTTT	CASSPQAVFNQPQHF